This TCR beta chain originates from a study of T cell responses to AZD1222 COVID-19 vaccine. Sequencing was performed with immunoSEQ multiplex PCR; in TCRdb, only in-frame clones are kept and a portion is missing. This sample carries some 130,000 clones, 85% to 95% of them seen once, and the ten largest clones take roughly 7.1%. Concerning this clone itself: The antigen remains unidentified.

Trimming removed 5 bases from V and 1 base from J, with 11 bases in between. The CDR3 has 15 residues. Germline CDR1 and CDR2: MNHEY and SMNVEV (reference sequence). Findings and limits, study-wide: Every sample of the repertoires postdated the peak T cell response. With dominance at 160-218 and 743-854, vaccine-associated CD4 TCRs spanned spike.

Second doses at about 4 or about 12 weeks were pooled. The sequences come from peripheral blood, collected 28 days after the second AZD1222 dose. This chain connects TRBV27 to TRBJ2-2; D ambiguous. This receptor was taken from an adult who received the AZD1222 COVID-19 vaccine. The CDR3 reads CASSTRALNTGELFF. DNA of the CDR3: TGTGCCAGCAGTACCCGGGCCTTGAACACCGGGGAGCTGTTTTTT.